This TCR beta chain was captured by sequencing in a study of regulatory T cells in long-lasting Graves disease. The table lists this clonotype with many counts. Construction of the TCR beta libraries employed iRepertoire HTBI primers in conjunction with Arm-PCR of CDR3 regions. From the multiplex PCR reads, TCRdb called clonotypes with MiXCR, one entry per CDR3 protein. This sample has approximately 350,000 distinct CDR3 sequences, with roughly 24% found just once. Indicated time point: persistent/refractory GD, antithyroid drugs over 5 years with positive TRAb. Scientists built the TCR library using RNA that was extracted from PBMCs. Enrollment of patients was through an endocrinology department in Xi'an, China. Sequenced here: peripheral blood mononuclear cells (PBMCs), sampled when the disease was refractory, from a patient treated with antithyroid drugs. This clonotype was obtained from a woman aged 35 to 49 with Graves disease.

The CDR3 loop is CASRGTGEAEAFF. The DNA for the CDR3 is TGTGCCAGCAGGGGGACAGGGGAGGCTGAAGCTTTCTTT. The rearrangement uses TRBV2 and TRBJ1-1; TRBD1 aligns across 10 bases. Germline CDR1 is SNHLY and CDR2 is FYNNEI. The CDR3 runs to 13 residues. V shed 6 bases and J 6 bases; nucleotides not matched to a gene: 4.